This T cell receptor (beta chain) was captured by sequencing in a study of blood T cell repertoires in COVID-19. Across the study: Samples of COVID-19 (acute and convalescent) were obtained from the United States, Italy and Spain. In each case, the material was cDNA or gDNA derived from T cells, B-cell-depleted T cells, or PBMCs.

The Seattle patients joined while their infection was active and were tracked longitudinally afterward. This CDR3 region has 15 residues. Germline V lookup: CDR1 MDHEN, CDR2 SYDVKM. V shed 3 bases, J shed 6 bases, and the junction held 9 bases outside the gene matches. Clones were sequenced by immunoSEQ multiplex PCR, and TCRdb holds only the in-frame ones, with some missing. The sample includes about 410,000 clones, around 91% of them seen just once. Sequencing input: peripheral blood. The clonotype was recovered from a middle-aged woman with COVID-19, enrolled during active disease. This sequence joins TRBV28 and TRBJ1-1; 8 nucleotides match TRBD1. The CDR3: CASSFPIPGGSEAFF. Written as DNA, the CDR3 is TGTGCCAGCAGTTTTCCTATACCAGGGGGCTCTGAAGCTTTCTTT.